This T cell receptor (beta chain) was observed in a study of response to subunit inactivated influenza vaccine. Regarding the study as a whole: Each seasonal flu vaccination may recruit only limited new T cells, authors suggested.

There are 13 residues in the CDR3. V lost 6 bases to trimming and J lost 5 bases, with 13 bases between them. With respect to this clonotype: Antigen specificity is unknown.

TCRdb re-called the RT-PCR reads with MiXCR, one entry per CDR3 protein. The sample carries 300,000 to 350,000 distinct CDR3 sequences, around 20% recorded once. Source: PBMCs from blood, taken less than 22 months after vaccination. The sequence was obtained from a man aged 45 to 70 who received an inactivated influenza vaccine. The rearrangement links TRBV12-3 or TRBV12-4 to TRBJ2-5, with a tentative D call TRBD1 (6 bases). CDR3 in amino acids: CASSTQGFETQYF. Written as DNA, the CDR3 is TGTGCCAGCAGCACTCAGGGGTTCGAGACCCAGTACTTC.